This T cell receptor beta chain was identified in a study of T cell responses to AZD1222 COVID-19 vaccine. Note on this clone: Its target is not known.

Some clones are missing from TCRdb's copy, which holds only in-frame ones; the method was immunoSEQ multiplex PCR. The sample comprises roughly 120,000 clones, around 88% of which are singletons, and approximately 6.9% rests with the top ten. Study observations and caveats: Just a handful of people given AZD1222 tested seropositive at baseline.

V was clipped by 3 bases and J by 0 bases, with 5 bases between them. The CDR3 has 13 amino acids. Looked up from germline, CDR1 is SGHAT and CDR2 is FQNNGV. This clonotype originated in an adult who received the AZD1222 COVID-19 vaccine. The source material was peripheral blood, sampled 28 days after the second AZD1222 dose. The V gene is TRBV11-2, the J gene TRBJ2-5, with D unresolved. CDR3 nucleotides: TGTGCCAGCAGCTTCGGCTACCAAGAGACCCAGTACTTC. Its protein product is CASSFGYQETQYF.